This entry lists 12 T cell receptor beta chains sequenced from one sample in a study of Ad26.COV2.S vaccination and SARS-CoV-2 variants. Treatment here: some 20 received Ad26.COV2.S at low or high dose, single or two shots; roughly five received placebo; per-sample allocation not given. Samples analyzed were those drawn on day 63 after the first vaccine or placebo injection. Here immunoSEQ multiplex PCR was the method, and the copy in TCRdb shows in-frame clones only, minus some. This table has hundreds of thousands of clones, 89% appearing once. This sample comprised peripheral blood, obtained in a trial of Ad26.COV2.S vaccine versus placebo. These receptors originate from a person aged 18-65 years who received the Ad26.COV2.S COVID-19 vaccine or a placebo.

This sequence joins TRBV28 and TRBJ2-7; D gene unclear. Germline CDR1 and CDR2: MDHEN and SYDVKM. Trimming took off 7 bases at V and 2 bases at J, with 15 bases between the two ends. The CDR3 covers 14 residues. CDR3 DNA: TGTGCCAGCACCCCCACAAAGGATACCTACGAGCAGTACTTC. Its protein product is CASTPTKDTYEQYF.

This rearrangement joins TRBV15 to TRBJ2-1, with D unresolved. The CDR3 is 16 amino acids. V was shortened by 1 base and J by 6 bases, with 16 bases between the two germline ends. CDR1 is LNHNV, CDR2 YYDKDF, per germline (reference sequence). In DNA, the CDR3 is TGTGCCACCAGCAGAGTCCTTGGTAGCCGCGGCAATGAGCAGTTCTTC. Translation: CATSRVLGSRGNEQFF.

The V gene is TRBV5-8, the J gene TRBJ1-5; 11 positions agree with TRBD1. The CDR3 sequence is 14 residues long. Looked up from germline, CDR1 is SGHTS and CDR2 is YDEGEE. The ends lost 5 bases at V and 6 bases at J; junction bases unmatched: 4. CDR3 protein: CASSLDRGRQPQHF. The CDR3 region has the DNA TGTGCCAGCAGTCTGGACAGGGGGCGTCAGCCCCAGCATTTT.

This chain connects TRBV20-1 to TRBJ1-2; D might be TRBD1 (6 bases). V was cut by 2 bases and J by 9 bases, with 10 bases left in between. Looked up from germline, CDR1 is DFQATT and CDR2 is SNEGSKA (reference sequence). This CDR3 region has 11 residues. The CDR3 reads CSARNQGSYTF. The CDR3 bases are TGCAGTGCTAGAAATCAGGGGAGCTACACCTTC.

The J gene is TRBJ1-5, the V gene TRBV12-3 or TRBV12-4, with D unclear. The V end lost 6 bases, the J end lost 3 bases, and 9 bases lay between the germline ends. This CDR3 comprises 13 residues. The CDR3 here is CASSLSFNQPQHF. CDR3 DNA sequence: TGTGCCAGCAGCCTTTCCTTCAATCAGCCCCAGCATTTT.

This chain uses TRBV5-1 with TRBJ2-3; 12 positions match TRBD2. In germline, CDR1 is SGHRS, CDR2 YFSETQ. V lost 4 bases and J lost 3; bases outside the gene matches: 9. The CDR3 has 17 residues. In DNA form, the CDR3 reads TGCGCCAGCAGCGTCCTGGGGCTAGCGGGAGGGACAGATACGCAGTATTTT. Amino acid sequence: CASSVLGLAGGTDTQYF.

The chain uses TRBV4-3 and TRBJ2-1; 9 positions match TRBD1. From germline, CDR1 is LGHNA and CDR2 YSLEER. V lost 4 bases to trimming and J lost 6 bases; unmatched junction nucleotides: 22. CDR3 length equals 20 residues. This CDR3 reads CASSRITGAGRGQGINEQFF. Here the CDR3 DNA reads TGCGCCAGCAGCCGCATTACCGGAGCGGGAAGAGGACAGGGGATCAATGAGCAGTTCTTC.

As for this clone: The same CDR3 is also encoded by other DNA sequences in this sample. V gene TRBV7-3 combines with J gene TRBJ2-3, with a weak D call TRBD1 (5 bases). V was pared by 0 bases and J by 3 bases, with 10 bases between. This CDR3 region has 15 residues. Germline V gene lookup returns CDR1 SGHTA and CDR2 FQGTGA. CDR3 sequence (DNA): TGTGCCAGCAGCTTAACAGGGGTTGGGACAGATACGCAGTATTTT. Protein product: CASSLTGVGTDTQYF.

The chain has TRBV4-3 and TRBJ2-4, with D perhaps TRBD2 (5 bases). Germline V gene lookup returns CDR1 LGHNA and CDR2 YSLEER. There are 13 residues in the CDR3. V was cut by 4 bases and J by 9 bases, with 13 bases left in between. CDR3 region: CASSPVDWGIQYF. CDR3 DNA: TGCGCCAGCAGCCCCGTGGACTGGGGCATTCAGTACTTC.

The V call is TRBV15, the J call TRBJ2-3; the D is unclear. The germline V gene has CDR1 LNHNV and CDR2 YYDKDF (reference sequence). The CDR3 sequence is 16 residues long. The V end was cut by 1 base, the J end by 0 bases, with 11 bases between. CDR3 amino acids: CATSRGILSSTDTQYF. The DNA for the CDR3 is TGTGCCACCAGCAGAGGTATATTGTCTAGCACAGATACGCAGTATTTT. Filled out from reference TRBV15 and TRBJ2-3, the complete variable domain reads DAMVIQNPRYQVTQFGKPVTLSCSQTLNHNVMYWYQQKSSQAPKLLFHYYDKDFNNEADTPDNFQSRRPNTSFCFLDIRSPGLGDTAMYLCATSRGILSSTDTQYFGPGTRLTVL.

Written as DNA, the CDR3 is TGTGCCAGCAGCTCCCGGGACTTATCAGATACGCAGTATTTT. Translating gives CASSSRDLSDTQYF. V and J are TRBV7-2 and TRBJ2-3; tentative D call: TRBD2 (6 bases). Trimming took off 4 bases at V and 4 bases at J, with 12 bases between the two ends. This CDR3 region has 14 residues. CDR1 is SGHTA, CDR2 FQGNSA, per germline.

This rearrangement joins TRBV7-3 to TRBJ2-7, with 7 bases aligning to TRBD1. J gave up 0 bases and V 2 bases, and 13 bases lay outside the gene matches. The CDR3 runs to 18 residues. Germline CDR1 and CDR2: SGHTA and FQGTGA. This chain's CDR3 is CASSLWIARAGGSYEQYV. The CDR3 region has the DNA TGTGCCAGCAGCTTATGGATCGCGAGAGCAGGGGGCTCCTACGAGCAGTACGTC.